This T cell receptor beta chain appears in the sequencing data of a study of blood T cell repertoires in COVID-19. Overall study: Samples of COVID-19 (acute and convalescent) were obtained from the United States, Italy and Spain.

Germline CDR1 reads SEHNR; CDR2 reads FQNEAQ (reference sequence). This CDR3 is 14 amino acids long. Germline trimming cut 5 bases from V and 6 bases from J; bases unmatched to any gene: 6. Repertoires were generated with immunoSEQ multiplex PCR, while TCRdb's copy carries only in-frame clones and drops some. The data show 150,000 or so clones, 85% to 90% seen once. This TCR was sampled from a man between 18 and 35 years old with COVID-19, enrolled during active disease. Sequenced: peripheral blood. This chain links TRBV7-9 with TRBJ2-1, with TRBD2 identical over 8 bases. CDR3 bases: TGTGCCAGCAGCCCCCTCAGCGGGAGCAATGAGCAGTTCTTC. As protein: CASSPLSGSNEQFF.